The 7 T cell receptor beta chains in this list originate from one sample, sequenced in a study of tumor and adjacent non-tumor tissue in lung cancer. RNA was extracted from bulk tissue without any cell sorting. A modified ARM-PCR protocol with three rounds of nested PCR amplified TCRbeta. TCRdb re-called the multiplex PCR reads with MiXCR, one entry per CDR3 protein. The sample gives approximately 76,000 distinct CDR3 sequences, about two thirds of which show up once; 10% to 15% is in the top ten. Sequenced input: lung tumor tissue. Every receptor here comes from a woman aged 70-85 years with non-small cell lung cancer.

Details on this clonotype: Germline is not matched at one junction end, which may reflect a read error. The rearrangement links TRBV10-2 to TRBJ1-1; D uncertain. The CDR3 consists of 15 residues. Germline CDR1 reads WSHSY; CDR2 reads SAAADI. DNA of the CDR3: TGCGCCAGCAGTGAGTGGAGTACTCTGAACACTGAAACTTACTTT. It translates to CASSEWSTLNTETYF.

Note on this clonotype: A clone one base away is much larger, so this may be a read error. V gene TRBV7-9 combines with J gene TRBJ1-5; 9 nucleotides line up with TRBD1. The V segment lost 8 bases and the J segment 2 bases; nucleotides outside the gene matches: 10. Germline V gene data show CDR1 as SEHNR and CDR2 as FQNEAQ (reference sequence). The CDR3 spans 16 residues. CDR3 bases: TGTGCCAGCTGCGCCGGGACAGGGAGCGGCAATCAGCCCCAGCATTTT. Amino acid sequence: CASCAGTGSGNQPQHF.

This clonotype was seen more than once but under ten times. Possible read error: a much larger clone is one base away. This chain connects TRBV28 to TRBJ2-7; tentatively, D is TRBD2 (5 bases). There are 14 residues in the CDR3. V dropped 2 bases and J dropped 6 bases, with 14 bases sitting between them. The V gene's germline CDR1 is MDHEN and CDR2 SYDVKM. The CDR3 here is CASSLGGRWGEQYF. CDR3 DNA: TGTGCCAGCAGTTTAGGCGGGCGATGGGGCGAGCAGTACTTC.

This clonotype was seen only once. This chain links TRBV20-1 with TRBJ2-3, with 10 bases aligning to TRBD2. The CDR3 spans 15 residues. Trimming removed 6 bases from V and 6 bases from J; junction bases left unmatched: 12. In germline, CDR1 is DFQATT, CDR2 SNEGSKA (reference sequence). The CDR3 is CSAINPSGSGDTQYF. The CDR3 DNA reads as TGCAGTGCCATAAACCCTAGCGGGAGTGGGGATACGCAGTATTTT.

This clonotype was seen just once. Compared with germline, one end of the junction differs, possibly owing to a read error. The rearrangement joins TRBV20-1 to TRBJ2-1, with 11 bases fitting TRBD2. The CDR3 totals 17 residues. Germline V lookup: CDR1 DFQATT, CDR2 SNEGSKA (reference sequence). CDR3 in DNA: TGCAGTGCTAGTGATCGAACTAGCGGGAGCTCCTACAATGATCAGTTCTTC. Translation gives CSASDRTSGSSYNDQFF.

In regard to this clonotype: Relative to the germline gene, one junction end is altered; a read error may explain this. V is TRBV6-5 and J is TRBJ2-2; perhaps TRBD2 as D (5 bases). From germline, CDR1 is MNHEY and CDR2 SVGAGI. This CDR3 has 19 amino acids. CDR3 protein: CASRPLPVGSFGPTGDLFF. The CDR3, as DNA: TGTGCCAGCAGACCCCTCCCGGTGGGCTCCTTTGGTCCCACCGGGGATCTGTTTTTT.

This clonotype was detected many times. The chain links TRBV6-2 or TRBV6-3 to TRBJ2-6; D may be TRBD2 (5 bases). CDR1 MNHEY and CDR2 SVGEGT come from the germline V gene. V dropped 6 bases and J dropped 4 bases, with 10 bases sitting between them. This CDR3 spans 14 amino acids. The CDR3 is CASSPSGGANVLTF. The CDR3, as DNA: TGTGCCAGCAGCCCTTCGGGGGGGGCCAACGTCCTGACTTTC.